The 32 T cell receptor beta chains given below trace back to one sample, sequenced in a study of follicular helper T cells after annual influenza vaccination. The repertoire was sequenced with immunoSEQ multiplex PCR; TCRdb's copy has only in-frame clones and lacks some. The table includes some 10,000 clones, 81% detected once. The time point: 2014-2015 season, pre-vaccination. The material sequenced was CXCR5- memory CD4+ T cells sorted from blood, taken on the day of influenza vaccination. The origin of the receptors is an adult who received the influenza vaccine.

The chain combines TRBV4-3 with TRBJ2-7; perhaps TRBD1 as D (6 bases). The V gene lost 2 bases and the J gene lost 3 bases, with 11 bases spanning the gap. Germline values: CDR1 LGHNA, CDR2 YSLEER. The CDR3 length is 14 residues. CDR3 DNA: TGCGCCAGCAGCCAACTTGGACAGAGCTACGAGCAGTACTTC. The encoded protein is CASSQLGQSYEQYF.

The CDR3 DNA sequence: TGTGCCAGCACTAAGGGAACGACCTACGAGCAGTACTTC. Translation: CASTKGTTYEQYF. The chain joins TRBV28 to TRBJ2-7; D remains ambiguous. Germline CDR1 MDHEN, CDR2 SYDVKM. This CDR3 spans 13 amino acids. The V gene lost 7 bases and the J gene lost 2 bases, with 12 bases spanning the gap.

The rearrangement joins TRBV11-3 to TRBJ2-1; 7 positions match TRBD2. This CDR3 has 15 amino acids. The germline V gene encodes CDR1 SGHNT and CDR2 YENEEA. Germline trimming cut 3 bases from V and 7 bases from J; bases unmatched to any gene: 9. The CDR3, as DNA: TGTGCCAGCAGCTTTGGCGGGAGAGCCGGGAATGAGCAGTTCTTC. Translated: CASSFGGRAGNEQFF.

This clone is a singleton in its sample. The gene calls are TRBV30 and TRBJ2-5, with TRBD2 identical over 16 bases. The CDR3 extends over 14 amino acids. The V and J ends lost 5 bases and 4 bases, in that order; junction bases with no gene match: 1. Germline CDR1 and CDR2: GTSNPN and SVGIG (reference sequence). The CDR3 region is CAWGTSGGGETQYF. The CDR3 nucleotides read TGTGCCTGGGGGACTAGCGGGGGGGGAGAGACCCAGTACTTC.

This clone has a single count. The chain employs TRBV19 and TRBJ1-1; 7 nucleotides line up with TRBD1. The germline CDR1 and CDR2 sequences are LNHDA and SQIVND (reference sequence). V dropped 5 bases and J dropped 1; count of bases not matched to a gene: 4. This CDR3 is 14 amino acids long. The CDR3 here is CASSPDRQNTEAFF. The DNA of the CDR3 is TGTGCCAGTAGTCCGGACAGGCAGAACACTGAAGCTTTCTTT. Drawing the rest from reference TRBV19 and TRBJ1-1, the complete variable domain is DGGITQSPKYLFRKEGQNVTLSCEQNLNHDAMYWYRQDPGQGLRLIYYSQIVNDFQKGDIAEGYSVSREKKESFPLTVTSAQKNPTAFYLCASSPDRQNTEAFFGQGTRLTVV.

This clone was seen once. The chain carries TRBV4-1 and TRBJ1-2, with 8 positions matching TRBD1. V lost 3 bases, J lost 4 bases, and 10 bases stayed unmatched. Germline CDR1 MGHRA, CDR2 YSYEKL. The CDR3 spans 16 residues. The chain's CDR3 is CASSQNGARGPYGYTF. CDR3 DNA sequence: TGCGCCAGCAGCCAGAACGGGGCCAGGGGGCCCTATGGCTACACCTTC.

The V and J genes are TRBV7-9 and TRBJ1-1; 7 nucleotides line up with TRBD1. The CDR3 runs to 14 residues. J gave up 1 base and V 6 bases, and 5 bases lay outside the gene matches. Germline V CDR1 and CDR2: SEHNR, FQNEAQ (reference sequence). The DNA of the CDR3 is TGTGCCAGCAGTCTACGGACAGGGAACACTGAAGCTTTCTTT. It encodes CASSLRTGNTEAFF.

V usage is TRBV30 and J usage is TRBJ2-1; tentatively, D is TRBD2 (6 bases). The germline V gene encodes CDR1 GTSNPN and CDR2 SVGIG (reference sequence). V dropped 5 bases and J dropped 3 bases, with 14 bases sitting between them. The CDR3 has 14 amino acids. DNA of the CDR3: TGTGCCTGGGCAGGAGGAGGGAGCTACAATGAGCAGTTCTTC. Translation: CAWAGGGSYNEQFF. The whole variable domain, remainder taken from reference TRBV30 and TRBJ2-1, is SQTIHQWPATLVQPVGSPLSLECTVEGTSNPNLYWYRQAAGRGLQLLFYSVGIGQISSEVPQNLSASRPQDRQFILSSKKLLLSDSGFYLCAWAGGGSYNEQFFGPGTRLTVL.

The chain joins TRBV25-1 to TRBJ1-1; no firm D call. Germline CDR1 MGHDK, CDR2 SYGVNS. The CDR3 has 13 amino acids. Trimming pared 2 bases from V and 8 bases from J, leaving 12 bases between. The DNA for the CDR3 is TGTGCCAGCAGTGAACCCGGAAGAATAGAAGCTTTCTTT. It is translated as CASSEPGRIEAFF.

The chain couples TRBV19 to TRBJ2-5; D is unresolved. In germline, CDR1 is LNHDA, CDR2 SQIVND (reference sequence). The ends were cut back, 10 bases at V and 5 bases at J, with 8 bases in the middle. The CDR3 is 10 amino acids. The CDR3 DNA follows: TGTGCCACGGGTCTGGAGACCCAGTACTTC. Protein sequence: CATGLETQYF.

The CDR3 loop reads CASSSREIYGYTF. The DNA of the CDR3 is TGTGCCAGCAGCTCCCGGGAAATTTATGGCTACACCTTC. The rearrangement links TRBV9 to TRBJ1-2; D call uncertain. This CDR3 has 13 residues. The germline V gene has CDR1 SGDLS and CDR2 YYNGEE. Trimming shortened V by 4 bases and J by 5 bases, and 12 bases separated the two germline ends.

This chain uses TRBV10-3 with TRBJ2-7; a weak D match, TRBD1 (6 bases). CDR1 is ENHRY, CDR2 SYGVKD, per germline. V shed 8 bases and J shed 6 bases, with 17 bases lying between them. This CDR3 spans 13 amino acids. The CDR3 here is CAIGRDTLVEQYF. CDR3 nucleotides: TGTGCCATCGGCCGGGACACCCTCGTCGAGCAGTACTTC.

The chain recombines TRBV7-9 with TRBJ2-1; TRBD2 might be the D (6 bases). Germline V gene lookup returns CDR1 SEHNR and CDR2 FQNEAQ (reference sequence). With 5 bases removed from V and 10 bases from J, the gap between germline ends came to 15 bases. This CDR3 region has 13 residues. The CDR3 nucleotides read TGTGCCAGCAGCCCCGGGGGTTTTGGCGAGCAGTTCTTC. It translates to CASSPGGFGEQFF.

The rearrangement joins TRBV7-8 to TRBJ1-2, with D uncertain. The CDR3 is made up of 14 amino acids. V lost 5 bases and J lost 0, with 10 bases in between. Germline V CDR1 and CDR2: SGHVS, FQNEAQ. The DNA for the CDR3 is TGTGCCAGCAGCCGTCTGACGGCTAACTATGGCTACACCTTC. Its translation is CASSRLTANYGYTF.

The rearrangement links TRBV7-9 to TRBJ2-1, with D unclear. Trimming cost V 1 base and J 1 base, with 2 bases left between them. This CDR3 contains 13 residues. Germline-derived CDR1 and CDR2 are SEHNR and FQNEAQ (reference sequence). CDR3 nucleotides: TGTGCCAGCAGCTTAGGTTCCTACAATGAGCAGTTCTTC. Amino acids: CASSLGSYNEQFF.

V gene TRBV5-4 combines with J gene TRBJ1-1; no firm D call. Germline V lookup: CDR1 SGHNT, CDR2 YYREEE (reference sequence). Trimming left V 3 bases short and J 0 bases short, with 15 bases between. CDR3 length equals 16 residues. The CDR3 DNA reads TGTGCCAGCAGCTCTATTCCGGCCAGGATGAACACTGAAGCTTTCTTT. Translated: CASSSIPARMNTEAFF.

Only one count was recorded for this clone. The chain links TRBV27 to TRBJ2-1; 14 positions agree with TRBD2. The V gene end was trimmed by 4 bases and the J gene end by 5 bases; junction bases not matched to a gene: 10. The CDR3 length is 18 residues. Germline V gives CDR1 MNHEY, CDR2 SMNVEV (reference sequence). CDR3 DNA: TGTGCCAGCAGTTCTCTCCCCGGGACTAGCGGGAGTAACAATGAGCAGTTCTTC. This gives the protein CASSSLPGTSGSNNEQFF.

This chain joins TRBV7-2 and TRBJ2-7; D not certain. The CDR3 is made up of 13 amino acids. CDR1 and CDR2 (germline): SGHTA, FQGNSA. V lost 3 bases and J lost 5, with 11 bases in between. The CDR3 DNA is TGTGCCAGCAGCTTGGTACAGTCCCACGAGCAGTACTTC. This translates into CASSLVQSHEQYF.

The chain employs TRBV18 and TRBJ2-1; maybe TRBD1 (7 bases). This CDR3 spans 16 amino acids. Trimming left V 2 bases short and J 2 bases short, with 13 bases between. Germline CDR1 and CDR2: KGHSH and LQKENI. The CDR3 reads CASSPNSGGTYNEQFF. Written as DNA, the CDR3 is TGTGCCAGCTCACCAAATTCAGGGGGGACCTACAATGAGCAGTTCTTC.

This rearrangement joins TRBV5-1 to TRBJ2-3; 12 bases align to TRBD2. Germline V lookup: CDR1 SGHRS, CDR2 YFSETQ. V lost 1 base and J lost 1; bases outside the gene matches: 4. The CDR3 runs 17 residues. In DNA, the CDR3 is TGCGCCAGCAGCTTGAAGACTAGCGGGAGAGGCACAGATACGCAGTATTTT. Translated, it gives CASSLKTSGRGTDTQYF.

This clone came up once. The chain is built from TRBV10-3 and TRBJ2-5, with D perhaps TRBD1 (6 bases). CDR3 size: 12 residues. In germline, CDR1 is ENHRY, CDR2 SYGVKD. The V and J ends lost 4 bases and 5 bases respectively, with 8 bases between them. The CDR3 loop is CAISGGQETQYF. DNA for the CDR3: TGTGCCATCAGTGGGGGGCAGGAGACCCAGTACTTC.

The V gene is TRBV18, the J gene TRBJ2-1, with 10 bases lining up with TRBD1. The CDR3 has 17 amino acids. CDR1 is KGHSH, CDR2 LQKENI, per germline. J was trimmed by 3 bases and V by 0 bases; bases with no gene match: 5. The CDR3 protein is CASSPPGTGVIYNEQFF. The CDR3 DNA sequence: TGTGCCAGCTCACCACCCGGGACAGGGGTCATCTACAATGAGCAGTTCTTC.

For the CDR3, the DNA is TGCGCCAGCAGCTTGGCTGGGACAGGGGAGGGCACAGATACGCAGTATTTT. This encodes CASSLAGTGEGTDTQYF. The V call is TRBV5-1, the J call TRBJ2-3, with TRBD1 identical over 10 bases. Per germline, CDR1 SGHRS and CDR2 YFSETQ. After removal of 0 bases from V and 1 base from J, the junction contained 5 bases not matched to a gene. This CDR3 region has 17 residues. The variable domain in full, completed from reference TRBV5-1 and TRBJ2-3, reads KAGVTQTPRYLIKTRGQQVTLSCSPISGHRSVSWYQQTPGQGLQFLFEYFSETQRNKGNFPGRFSGRQFSNSRSEMNVSTLELGDSALYLCASSLAGTGEGTDTQYFGPGTRLTVL.

The chain uses TRBV11-3 and TRBJ2-1; D ambiguous. Looked up from germline, CDR1 is SGHNT and CDR2 is YENEEA. With 1 base removed from V and 0 bases from J, the gap between germline ends came to 10 bases. The CDR3 covers 16 residues. Written as DNA, the CDR3 is TGTGCCAGCAGCTTAGGAGAGGTAAGCTCCTACAATGAGCAGTTCTTC. This sequence encodes CASSLGEVSSYNEQFF.

This clone was counted a few times. The chain recombines TRBV29-1 with TRBJ1-1, with 8 bases matching TRBD1. V lost 7 bases and J lost 5; bases outside the gene matches: 6. Germline loops: CDR1 SQVTM, CDR2 ANQGSEA. The length of the CDR3 is 12 residues. In DNA, the CDR3 is TGCAGCGCTGGACAGGGTGAGACTGAAGCTTTCTTT. It yields the protein CSAGQGETEAFF.

The V call is TRBV6-6, the J call TRBJ2-7; D is ambiguous. This CDR3 comprises 14 residues. Germline V gives CDR1 MNHNY, CDR2 SVGAGI (reference sequence). V was clipped by 0 bases and J by 1 base, with 7 bases between them. The CDR3 region is CASSYSTPSYEQYF. As DNA, the CDR3 is TGTGCCAGCAGTTACTCGACCCCTTCCTACGAGCAGTACTTC.

The chain combines TRBV13 with TRBJ2-5, with 7 bases lining up with TRBD1. Unmatched junction bases numbered 12, after V lost 3 bases and J lost 2 bases. This CDR3 has 17 residues. Germline lookup yields CDR1 PRHDT and CDR2 FYEKMQ (reference sequence). CDR3 region: CASSLVSSPRGQETQYF. CDR3 nucleotide sequence: TGTGCCAGCAGCTTGGTCTCCTCCCCCAGGGGGCAAGAGACCCAGTACTTC.

The V and J genes are TRBV21-1 and TRBJ1-1. TRBV21-1 is given as a pseudogene. The CDR3 runs 13 residues. The CDR3 loop is CASSLPCETEAFF. The CDR3, as DNA: TGTGCCAGCAGCCTACCATGTGAGACTGAAGCTTTCTTT.

The rearrangement uses TRBV9 and TRBJ2-1; D unresolved. Germline-derived CDR1 and CDR2 are SGDLS and YYNGEE. V was cut by 2 bases and J by 4 bases, with 13 bases left in between. This CDR3 is built from 15 residues. CDR3 amino acids: CASSVNPIGYNEQFF. CDR3 coding DNA: TGTGCCAGCAGCGTTAATCCCATCGGGTACAATGAGCAGTTCTTC.

The chain carries TRBV25-1 and TRBJ2-7; D unresolved. The CDR3 is 16 residues long. The germline V gene has CDR1 MGHDK and CDR2 SYGVNS. Trimming stripped 0 bases from V and 3 bases from J, with 15 bases between. This chain's CDR3 is CASSEYQAWKIYEQYF. CDR3 in DNA: TGTGCCAGCAGTGAATACCAGGCTTGGAAAATCTACGAGCAGTACTTC.

The CDR3, as DNA: TGTGCCAGCTCACCAGCACTAGCGGGAGACGGCAATGAGCAGTTCTTC. Protein sequence: CASSPALAGDGNEQFF. The chain has TRBV18 and TRBJ2-1; 11 bases are a match to TRBD2. The length of the CDR3 is 16 residues. Germline V gene data show CDR1 as KGHSH and CDR2 as LQKENI. Trimming at V came to 2 bases and at J to 6 bases, leaving 6 bases not matched to a gene.

The chain recombines TRBV10-3 with TRBJ1-2; 12 bases fit TRBD1. The CDR3 is 14 residues long. V gave up 6 bases and J gave up 7 bases; unmatched junction bases: 6. The germline CDR1 and CDR2 sequences are ENHRY and SYGVKD. In DNA form, the CDR3 reads TGTGCCATCAGCTCGGGACAGGGGGCAATTGGCTACACCTTC. Translation gives CAISSGQGAIGYTF.